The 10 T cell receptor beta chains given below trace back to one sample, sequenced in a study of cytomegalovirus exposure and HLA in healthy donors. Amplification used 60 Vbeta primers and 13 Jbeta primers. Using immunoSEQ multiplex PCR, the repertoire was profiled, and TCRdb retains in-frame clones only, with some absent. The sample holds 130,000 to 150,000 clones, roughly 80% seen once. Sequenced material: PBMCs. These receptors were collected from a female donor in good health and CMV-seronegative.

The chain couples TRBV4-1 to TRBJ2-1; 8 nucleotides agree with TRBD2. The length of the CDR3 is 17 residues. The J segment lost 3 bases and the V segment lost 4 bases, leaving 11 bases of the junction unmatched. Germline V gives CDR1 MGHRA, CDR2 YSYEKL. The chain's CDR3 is CASSRPTGTRIYNEQFF. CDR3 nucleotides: TGCGCCAGCAGCCGCCCAACCGGGACTAGGATCTACAATGAGCAGTTCTTC.

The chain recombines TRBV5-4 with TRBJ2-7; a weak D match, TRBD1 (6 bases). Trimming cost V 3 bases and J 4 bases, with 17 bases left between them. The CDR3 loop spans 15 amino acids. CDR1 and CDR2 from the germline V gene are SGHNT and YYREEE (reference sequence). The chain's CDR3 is CASSWGNGGRYEQYF. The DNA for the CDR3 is TGTGCCAGCAGCTGGGGAAATGGGGGCCGGTACGAGCAGTACTTC. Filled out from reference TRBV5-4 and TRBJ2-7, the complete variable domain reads ETGVTQSPTHLIKTRGQQVTLRCSSQSGHNTVSWYQQALGQGPQFIFQYYREEENGRGNFPPRFSGLQFPNYSSELNVNALELDDSALYLCASSWGNGGRYEQYFGPGTRLTVT.

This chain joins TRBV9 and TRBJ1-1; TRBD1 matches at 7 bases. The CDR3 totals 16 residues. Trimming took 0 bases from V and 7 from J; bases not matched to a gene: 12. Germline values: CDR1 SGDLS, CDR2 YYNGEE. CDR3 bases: TGTGCCAGCAGCGTAGATGCTCGACAGGGTCGGGGTGAAGCTTTCTTT. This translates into CASSVDARQGRGEAFF.

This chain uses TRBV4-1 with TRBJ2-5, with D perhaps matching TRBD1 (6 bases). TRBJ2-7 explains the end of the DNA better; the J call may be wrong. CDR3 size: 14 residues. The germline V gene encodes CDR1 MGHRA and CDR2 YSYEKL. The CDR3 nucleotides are TGCGCCAGCAGCCAAGCGGGCGGACAGTACGAGCAGTACTTC. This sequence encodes CASSQAGGQYEQYF.

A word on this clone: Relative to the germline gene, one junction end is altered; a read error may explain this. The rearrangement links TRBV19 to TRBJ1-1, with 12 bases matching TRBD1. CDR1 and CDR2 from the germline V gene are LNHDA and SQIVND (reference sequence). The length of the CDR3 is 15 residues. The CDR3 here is CASSTPGTGGTETFF. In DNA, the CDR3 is TGTGCCAGTAGTACCCCAGGGACAGGGGGCACTGAAACTTTCTTT.

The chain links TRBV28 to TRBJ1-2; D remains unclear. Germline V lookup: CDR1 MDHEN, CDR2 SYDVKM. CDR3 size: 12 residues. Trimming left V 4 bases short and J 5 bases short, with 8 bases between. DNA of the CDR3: TGTGCCAGCAGTTCGGACTCTTATGGCTACACCTTC. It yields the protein CASSSDSYGYTF.

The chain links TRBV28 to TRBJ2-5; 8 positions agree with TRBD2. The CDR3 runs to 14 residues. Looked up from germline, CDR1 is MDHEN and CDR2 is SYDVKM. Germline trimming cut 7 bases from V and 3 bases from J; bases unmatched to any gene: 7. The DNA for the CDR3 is TGTGCCAGCACCCGGGGACTAGGAGAAGAGACCCAGTACTTC. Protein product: CASTRGLGEETQYF.

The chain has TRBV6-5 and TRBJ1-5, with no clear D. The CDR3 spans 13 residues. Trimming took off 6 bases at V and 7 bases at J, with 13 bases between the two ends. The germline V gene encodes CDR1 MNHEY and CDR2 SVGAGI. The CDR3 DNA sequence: TGTGCCAGCAGCAGGTTGGGCGGGCAGCCCCAGCATTTT. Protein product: CASSRLGGQPQHF.

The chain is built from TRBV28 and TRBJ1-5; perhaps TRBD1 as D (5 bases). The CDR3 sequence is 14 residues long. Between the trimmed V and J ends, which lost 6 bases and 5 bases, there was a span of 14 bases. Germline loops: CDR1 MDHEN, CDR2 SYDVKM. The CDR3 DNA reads TGTGCCAGCAGCCAGGGTTGGCGGCATCAGCCCCAGCATTTT. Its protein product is CASSQGWRHQPQHF.

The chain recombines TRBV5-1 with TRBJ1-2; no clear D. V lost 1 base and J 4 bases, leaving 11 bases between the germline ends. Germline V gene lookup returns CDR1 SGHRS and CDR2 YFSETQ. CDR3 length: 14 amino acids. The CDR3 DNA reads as TGCGCCAGCAGCTTGTTAGCGCCCCCCTATGGCTACACCTTC. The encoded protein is CASSLLAPPYGYTF.